Sequencing of this T cell receptor (beta chain) was carried out in a study of T cell clonality in common variable immunodeficiency. The CDR3 has 16 amino acids. The germline gives CDR1 MNHNS, CDR2 SASEGT. This clone was seen ten or more times. Its antigen remains unidentified. The read gets to within 3 residues of the CDR3 end, and the germline J gene fills in the rest. Whole-study results and caveats: Compared with controls, CVID subjects had fewer shared TCRbeta clones. Common variable immunodeficiency TCR beta sequences reportedly had fewer deletions and N-nucleotide insertions.

Only in-frame clones appear in the TCRdb table, and some are missing; sequencing was by immunoSEQ multiplex PCR. The sample yields 35,000 or so clones, without any singletons. Patients had low serum IgG, IgA and/or IgM and specific antibody deficiency. Replacement immunoglobulin had been given to every CVID subject for at least one year. Each donor provided roughly 4.5 to 8.5 ml of heparinized whole blood. This sequence joins TRBV6-1 and TRBJ1-2; tentatively, D is TRBD1 (6 bases). Sequenced: peripheral blood mononuclear cells. The sequence came from a human donor with common variable immunodeficiency. The CDR3 spells CASSELLRTATSGYTF. The part of the CDR3 DNA that was read is TGTGCCAGCAGTGAACTCCTTCGGACAGCCACCTCGGGC.